This T cell receptor (beta chain) was captured by sequencing in a study of blood T cells in healthy people across ages. Study outcomes and limitations: Unsorted PBMC material precluded a definitive naive versus antigen-experienced comparison. Getting older went along with TCR beta diversity per million T cells dropping roughly linearly. From one million sequenced T cells, diversity estimates were lower bounds.

With respect to this clonotype: What it binds is unknown.

The use of a sample-barcoded 5' primer and a J-beta primer mix characterized a second PCR of roughly 7 to 11 cycles. TCRdb reprocessed the 5' RACE reads via MiXCR and lists one record per CDR3 protein. Among about 670,000 distinct CDR3 sequences listed, 52% were seen once. The sample, roughly 9.5 milliliters of peripheral blood, was drawn from each donor. From germline, CDR1 is DFQATT and CDR2 SNEGSKA (reference sequence). V lost 3 bases to trimming and J lost 0 bases, with 15 bases between them. CDR3 size: 15 residues. The sequenced sample consisted of blood. This receptor was identified in a woman older than 75 in good health. The rearrangement links TRBV20-1 to TRBJ2-7; possibly TRBD1 for D (6 bases). The CDR3 sequence is CSARYRAAYSYEQYF. The DNA for the CDR3 is TGCAGTGCTAGGTACAGGGCTGCGTACTCCTACGAGCAGTACTTC.